The rows below give T cell receptor beta chains drawn from one sample of a study of blood T cell repertoires in COVID-19. Measured with immunoSEQ multiplex PCR; TCRdb has only the in-frame clones, and not every one. The table includes approximately 400,000 clones, about 91% detected once. Sequencing was performed on peripheral blood. Source of these receptors: a woman in her forties or fifties with COVID-19, enrolled during active disease. Both conserved end residues are part of each CDR3. Fields, in order: J gene, V gene, clone size, CDR3 length, D gene, CDR3 protein, CDR3 DNA. D genes are given only for firm matches. A row's size may be missing; if present it is once, few, many or a size class.

TRBJ1-2 TRBV6-5 NA 13 NA CASRVPGGYGYTF TGTGCCAGCAGGGTCCCGGGGGGCTATGGCTACACCTTC
TRBJ1-1 TRBV4-2 NA 13 NA CASSQKLSTEAFF TGTGCCAGCAGCCAAAAGCTATCGACTGAAGCTTTCTTT
TRBJ2-1 TRBV11-1 NA 13 NA CASSKGSSNEQFF TGTGCCAGCAGCAAGGGGTCTAGTAATGAGCAGTTCTTC
TRBJ1-5 TRBV19 once 14 TRBD1 CASTPGQGKQPQHF TGTGCCAGTACCCCGGGACAGGGCAAACAGCCCCAGCATTTT
TRBJ1-5 TRBV2 few 12 NA CASSELGKPQHF TGTGCCAGCAGTGAACTCGGGAAGCCCCAGCATTTT
TRBJ2-3 TRBV7-2 NA 16 TRBD2 CASSSRLAGGTDTQYF TGTGCCAGCAGCTCACGACTAGCGGGGGGAACAGATACGCAGTATTTT
TRBJ2-1 TRBV10-1 NA 12 TRBD1 CASSWDRNEQFF TGCGCCAGCAGTTGGGACAGAAATGAGCAGTTCTTC
TRBJ2-6 TRBV6-5 NA 16 TRBD1 CASSYQGAGGANVLTF TGTGCCAGCAGTTACCAGGGGGCGGGTGGGGCCAACGTCCTGACTTTC
TRBJ2-1 TRBV6-4 NA 13 TRBD1 CASSWVQGDEQFF TGTGCCAGCAGTTGGGTACAGGGGGATGAGCAGTTCTTC
TRBJ2-5 TRBV9 NA 16 NA CASSVGRAGTQETQYF TGTGCCAGCAGCGTAGGTCGAGCGGGTACTCAAGAGACCCAGTACTTC
TRBJ1-1 TRBV4-1 once 16 TRBD1 CASSQFRDRVNTEAFF TGCGCCAGCAGCCAGTTCCGGGACAGGGTGAACACTGAAGCTTTCTTT
TRBJ1-1 TRBV19 once 15 NA CASSIRHRGNTEAFF TGTGCCAGTAGTATTCGGCACCGGGGGAACACTGAAGCTTTCTTT
TRBJ2-7 TRBV5-6 NA 12 NA CASSLGLYEQYF TGTGCCAGCAGCTTGGGGCTTTACGAGCAGTACTTC
TRBJ2-1 TRBV4-1 NA 15 NA CASSPFSYHDNEQFF TGCGCCAGCAGCCCCTTCTCCTACCACGACAATGAGCAGTTCTTC
TRBJ2-1 TRBV19 NA 16 NA CASSIVTGTGYNEQFF TGTGCCAGTAGTATAGTTACAGGGACGGGCTACAATGAGCAGTTCTTC
TRBJ1-2 TRBV19 NA 14 TRBD1 CASSTGRQGADHTF TGTGCCAGTAGTACAGGGAGACAGGGGGCTGATCACACCTTC
TRBJ2-7 TRBV5-6 NA 15 TRBD2 CASSLAVAGGYEQYF TGTGCCAGCAGCTTGGCTGTGGCGGGGGGCTACGAGCAGTACTTC
TRBJ2-2 TRBV5-6 NA 16 TRBD2 CASSHIAGANTGELFF TGTGCCAGCAGCCATATAGCGGGGGCTAACACCGGGGAGCTGTTTTTT
TRBJ1-4 TRBV5-1 once 14 NA CASSLGEIHEKLFF TGCGCCAGCAGCTTGGGAGAAATTCATGAAAAACTGTTTTTT
TRBJ1-1 TRBV27 few 14 NA CASSLLVGSTEAFF TGTGCCAGCAGTTTACTAGTCGGGAGCACTGAAGCTTTCTTT
TRBJ1-1 TRBV4-2 NA 15 NA CASSQELRQNTEAFF TGTGCCAGCAGCCAAGAGTTGAGACAGAACACTGAAGCTTTCTTT
TRBJ2-1 TRBV9 NA 16 NA CASSVEGGYSYNEQFF TGTGCCAGCAGCGTAGAGGGCGGGTACTCCTACAATGAGCAGTTCTTC
TRBJ2-1 TRBV11-2 NA 12 TRBD1 CASSDTGDEQFF TGTGCCAGCAGCGATACAGGGGACGAGCAGTTCTTC